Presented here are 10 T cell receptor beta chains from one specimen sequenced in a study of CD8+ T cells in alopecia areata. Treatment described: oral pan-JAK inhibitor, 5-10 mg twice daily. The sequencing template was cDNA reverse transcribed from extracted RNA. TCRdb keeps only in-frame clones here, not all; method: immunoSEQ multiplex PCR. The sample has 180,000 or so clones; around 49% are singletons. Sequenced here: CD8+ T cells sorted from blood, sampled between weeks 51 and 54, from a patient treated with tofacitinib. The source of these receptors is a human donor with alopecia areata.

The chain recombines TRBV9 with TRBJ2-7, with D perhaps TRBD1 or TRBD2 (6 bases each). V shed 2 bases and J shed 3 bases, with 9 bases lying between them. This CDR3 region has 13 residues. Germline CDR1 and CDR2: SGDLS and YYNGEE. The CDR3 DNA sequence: TGTGCCAGCAGCGTTGGGGGGCGCTACGAGCAGTACTTC. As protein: CASSVGGRYEQYF.

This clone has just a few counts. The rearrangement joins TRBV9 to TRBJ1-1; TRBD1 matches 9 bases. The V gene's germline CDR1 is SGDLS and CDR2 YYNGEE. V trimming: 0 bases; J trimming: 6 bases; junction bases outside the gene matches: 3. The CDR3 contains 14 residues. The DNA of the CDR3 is TGTGCCAGCAGCGTAGGGACAGGGGTCCCTGAAGCTTTCTTT. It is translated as CASSVGTGVPEAFF.

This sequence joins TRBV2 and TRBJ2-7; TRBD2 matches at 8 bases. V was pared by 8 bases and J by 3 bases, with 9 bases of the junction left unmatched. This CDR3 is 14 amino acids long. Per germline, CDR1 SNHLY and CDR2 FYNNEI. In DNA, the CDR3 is TGTGCCAGCGGAGCCGGGGGGGTGGTCTACGAGCAGTACTTC. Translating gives CASGAGGVVYEQYF.

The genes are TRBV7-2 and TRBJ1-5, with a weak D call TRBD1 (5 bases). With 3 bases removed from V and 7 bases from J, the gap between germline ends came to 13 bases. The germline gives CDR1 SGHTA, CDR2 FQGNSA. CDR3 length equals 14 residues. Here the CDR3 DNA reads TGTGCCAGCAGCTTTACTAGGGACGGCCAGCCCCAGCATTTT. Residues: CASSFTRDGQPQHF.

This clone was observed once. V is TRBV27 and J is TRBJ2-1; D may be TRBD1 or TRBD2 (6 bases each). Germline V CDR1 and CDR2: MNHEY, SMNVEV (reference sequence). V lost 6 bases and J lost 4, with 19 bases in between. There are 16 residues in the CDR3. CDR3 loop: CASSRLWGAEYNEQFF. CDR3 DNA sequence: TGTGCCAGCAGCCGACTTTGGGGGGCCGAATACAATGAGCAGTTCTTC.

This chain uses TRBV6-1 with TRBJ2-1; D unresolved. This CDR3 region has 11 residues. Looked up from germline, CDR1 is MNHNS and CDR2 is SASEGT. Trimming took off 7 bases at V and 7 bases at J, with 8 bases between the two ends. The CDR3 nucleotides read TGTGCCAGCAATCACCGAAATGAGCAGTTCTTC. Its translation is CASNHRNEQFF.

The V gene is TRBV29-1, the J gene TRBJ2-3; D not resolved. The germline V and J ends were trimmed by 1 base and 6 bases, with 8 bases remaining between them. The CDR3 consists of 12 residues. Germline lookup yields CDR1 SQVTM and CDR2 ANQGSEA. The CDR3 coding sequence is TGCAGCGTTGAAGGCTTGGAGGATACGCAGTATTTT. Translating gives CSVEGLEDTQYF.

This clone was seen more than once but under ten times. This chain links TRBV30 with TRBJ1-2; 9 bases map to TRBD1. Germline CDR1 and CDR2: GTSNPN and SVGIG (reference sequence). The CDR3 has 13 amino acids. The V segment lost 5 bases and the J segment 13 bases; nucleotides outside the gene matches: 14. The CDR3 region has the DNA TGTGCCTGGTTCCCGGGGACAGGGATGTCCTGCACCTTC. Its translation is CAWFPGTGMSCTF.

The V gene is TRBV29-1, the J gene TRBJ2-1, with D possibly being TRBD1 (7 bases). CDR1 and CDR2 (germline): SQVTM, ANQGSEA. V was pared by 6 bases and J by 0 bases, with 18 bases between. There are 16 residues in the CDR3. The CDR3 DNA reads TGCAGCGTGAAACCCGCAGGGGGGTTCTCCTACAATGAGCAGTTCTTC. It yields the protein CSVKPAGGFSYNEQFF.

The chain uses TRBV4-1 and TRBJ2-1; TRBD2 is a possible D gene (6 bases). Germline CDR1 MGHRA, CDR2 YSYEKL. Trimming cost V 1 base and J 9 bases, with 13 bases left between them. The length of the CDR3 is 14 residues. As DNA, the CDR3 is TGCGCCAGCAGCCAAGTCGGGGGTAAAGGTGAGCAGTTCTTC. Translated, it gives CASSQVGGKGEQFF.